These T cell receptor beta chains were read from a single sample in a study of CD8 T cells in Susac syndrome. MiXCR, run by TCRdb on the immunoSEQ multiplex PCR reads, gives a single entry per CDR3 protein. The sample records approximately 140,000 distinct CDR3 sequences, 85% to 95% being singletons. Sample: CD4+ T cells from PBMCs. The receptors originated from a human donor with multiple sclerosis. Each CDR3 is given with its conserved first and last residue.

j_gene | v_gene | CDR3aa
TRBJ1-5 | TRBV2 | CASRGLTGALNQPQHF
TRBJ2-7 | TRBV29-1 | CSVAPGQGASEQYF
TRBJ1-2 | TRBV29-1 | CSGGEGKVYGYTF
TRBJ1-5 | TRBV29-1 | CSRYDGGGGVQPQHF
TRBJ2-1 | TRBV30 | CAITSGGAAEFF
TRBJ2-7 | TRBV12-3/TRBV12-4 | CASTTRSSRAEQYF
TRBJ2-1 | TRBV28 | CASSLEQFF
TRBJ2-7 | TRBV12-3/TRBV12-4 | CASSLTRGEQYF
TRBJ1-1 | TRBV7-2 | CASSLRTGSAQTEAFF
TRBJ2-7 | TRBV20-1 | CSASQGLAGLEQYF
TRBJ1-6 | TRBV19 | CASTAGQGANSPLHF
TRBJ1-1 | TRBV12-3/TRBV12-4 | CASRPDRMNTEAFF
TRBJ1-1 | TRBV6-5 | CASRRGTGNPEAFF
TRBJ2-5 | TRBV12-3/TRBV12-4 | CASSFRAGGETQYF
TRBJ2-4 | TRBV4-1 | CASSQERSSAAKNIQYF
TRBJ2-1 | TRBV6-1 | CASSDALESYNEQFF
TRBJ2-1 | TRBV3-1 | CASSQEGTGTRHEQFF
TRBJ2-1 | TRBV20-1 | CSAPRPGEQFF
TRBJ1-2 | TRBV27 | CASSLSGRVDYGYTF
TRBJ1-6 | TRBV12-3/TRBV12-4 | CASASTQQGLRSSPLHF
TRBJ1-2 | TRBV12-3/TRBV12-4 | CASRLTGVNYGYTF
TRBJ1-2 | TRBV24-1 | CATSVGEGYTF
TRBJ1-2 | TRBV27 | CASSSQGAGGYGYTF
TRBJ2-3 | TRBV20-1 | CSASRTSGGHTQYF
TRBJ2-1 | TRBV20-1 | CSAWVAGGRYNEQFF
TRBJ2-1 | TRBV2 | CASKVGQGTYNEQFF
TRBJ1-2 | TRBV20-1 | CSASPSPDRYGYTF
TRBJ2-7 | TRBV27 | CASSLPPGRITDEQYF
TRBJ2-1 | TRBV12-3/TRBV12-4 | CASSLLLAGAREQFF
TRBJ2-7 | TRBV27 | CASSHRLAGGLLNRYEQYF
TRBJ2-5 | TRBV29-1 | CSVAGTGKETQYF
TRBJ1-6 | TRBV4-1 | CASSQDHGVGSPLHF
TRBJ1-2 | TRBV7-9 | CASSLVFPGAYGYTF
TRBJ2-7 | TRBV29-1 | CSASTGIYEQYF
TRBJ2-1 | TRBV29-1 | CSVGLVAGESEQFF
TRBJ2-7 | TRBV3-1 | CASSQERQPPYEQYF
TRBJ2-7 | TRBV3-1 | CASREKLAGGAYEQYF
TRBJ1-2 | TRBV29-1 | CSVEGLVRGGFYGYTF
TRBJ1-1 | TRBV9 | CASSLGGAGTEAFF
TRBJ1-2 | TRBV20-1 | CSVMDYGYTF
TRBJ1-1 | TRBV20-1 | CSARLQVTEAFF
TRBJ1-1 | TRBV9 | CASSVVQGETEAFF
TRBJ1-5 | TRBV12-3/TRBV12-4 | CASKGSNQPQHF
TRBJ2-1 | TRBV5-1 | CASNKGGLAGYNEQFF
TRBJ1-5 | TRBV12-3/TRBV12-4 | CASSLRGRNQPQHF
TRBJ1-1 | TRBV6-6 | CASSVRQTNTEAFF
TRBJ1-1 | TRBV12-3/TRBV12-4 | CASSERANTEAFF
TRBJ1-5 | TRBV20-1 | CSASRGSRSNQPQHF
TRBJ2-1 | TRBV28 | CASSTTGTGLDEQFF
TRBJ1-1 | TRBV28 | CATRGQPEAFF
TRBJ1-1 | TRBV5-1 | CASSLGTSEAFF
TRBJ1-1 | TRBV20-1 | CSALPRAGEAFF
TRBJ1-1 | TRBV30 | CAWSLDPGQAFF
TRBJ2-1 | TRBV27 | CASSLLGTGGNEQFF
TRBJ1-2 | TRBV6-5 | CASSYRQGVGGYTF
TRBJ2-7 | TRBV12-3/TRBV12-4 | CASSIGQAGEQYF
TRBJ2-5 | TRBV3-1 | CASSQAAGHQETQYF
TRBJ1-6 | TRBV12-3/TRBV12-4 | CASSLGSTNSPLHF
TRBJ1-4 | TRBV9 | CASSVAQGRNEKLFF
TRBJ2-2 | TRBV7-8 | CASSIRDTGELFF